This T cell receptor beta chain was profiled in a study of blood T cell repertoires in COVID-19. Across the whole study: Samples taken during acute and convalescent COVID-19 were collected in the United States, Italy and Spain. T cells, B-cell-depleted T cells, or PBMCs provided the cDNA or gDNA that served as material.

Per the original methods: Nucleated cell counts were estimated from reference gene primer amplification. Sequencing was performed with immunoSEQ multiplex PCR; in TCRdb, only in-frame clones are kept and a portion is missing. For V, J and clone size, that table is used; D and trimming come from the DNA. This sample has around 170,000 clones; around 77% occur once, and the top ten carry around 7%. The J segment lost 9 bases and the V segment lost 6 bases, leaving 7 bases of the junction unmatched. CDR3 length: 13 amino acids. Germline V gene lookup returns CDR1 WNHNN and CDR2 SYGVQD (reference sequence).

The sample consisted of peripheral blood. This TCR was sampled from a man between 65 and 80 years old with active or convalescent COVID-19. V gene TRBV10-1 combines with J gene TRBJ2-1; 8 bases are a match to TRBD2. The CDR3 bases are TGCGCCAGCAGCCTAGCGGGTGGGTCTGAGCAGTTCTTC. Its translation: CASSLAGGSEQFF.